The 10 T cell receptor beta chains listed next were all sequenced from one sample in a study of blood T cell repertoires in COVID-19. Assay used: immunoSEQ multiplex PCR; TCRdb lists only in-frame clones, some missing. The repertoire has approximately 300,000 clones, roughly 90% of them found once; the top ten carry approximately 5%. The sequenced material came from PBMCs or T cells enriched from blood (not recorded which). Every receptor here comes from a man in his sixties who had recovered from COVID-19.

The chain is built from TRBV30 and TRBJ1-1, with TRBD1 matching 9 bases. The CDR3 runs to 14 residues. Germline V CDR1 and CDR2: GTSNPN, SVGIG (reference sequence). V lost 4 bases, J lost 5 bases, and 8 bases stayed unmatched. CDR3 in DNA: TGTGCCTGGAAGCGGGACAGGGTCACAACTGAAGCTTTCTTT. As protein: CAWKRDRVTTEAFF.

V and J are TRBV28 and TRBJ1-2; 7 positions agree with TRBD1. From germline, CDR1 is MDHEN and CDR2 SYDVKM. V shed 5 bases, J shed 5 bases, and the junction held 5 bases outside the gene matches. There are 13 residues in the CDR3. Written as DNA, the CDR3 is TGTGCCAGCAGTCAAACAGGGGAGTATGGCTACACCTTC. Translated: CASSQTGEYGYTF.

The CDR3: CASRLLPRMLYEQYF. Here the CDR3 DNA reads TGTGCCAGCAGACTTCTCCCGCGGATGTTATACGAGCAGTACTTC. The chain recombines TRBV6-4 with TRBJ2-7; D is undetermined. Germline CDR1 MRHNA, CDR2 SNTAGT. The CDR3 runs 15 residues. The V gene lost 6 bases and the J gene lost 4 bases, with 19 bases spanning the gap.

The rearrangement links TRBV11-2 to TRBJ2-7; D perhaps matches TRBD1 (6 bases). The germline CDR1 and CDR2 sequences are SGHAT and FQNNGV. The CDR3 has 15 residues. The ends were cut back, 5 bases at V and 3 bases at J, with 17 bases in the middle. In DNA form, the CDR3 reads TGTGCCAGCAGCCGTCAAGACCGGGACAACTACGAGCAGTACTTC. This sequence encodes CASSRQDRDNYEQYF.

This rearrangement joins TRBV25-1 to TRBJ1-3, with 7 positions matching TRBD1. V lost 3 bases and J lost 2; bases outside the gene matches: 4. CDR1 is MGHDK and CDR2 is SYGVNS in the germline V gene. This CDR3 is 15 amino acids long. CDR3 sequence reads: CASSDSRGPGNTIYF. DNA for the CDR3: TGTGCCAGCAGTGATTCAAGGGGGCCTGGAAACACCATATATTTT.

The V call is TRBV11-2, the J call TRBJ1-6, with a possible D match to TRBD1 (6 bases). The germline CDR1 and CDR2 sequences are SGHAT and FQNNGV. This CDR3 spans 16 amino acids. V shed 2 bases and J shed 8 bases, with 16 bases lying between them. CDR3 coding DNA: TGTGCCAGCAGCTTAACAGGGTCTTCTGGTGATTCACCCCTCCACTTT. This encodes CASSLTGSSGDSPLHF.

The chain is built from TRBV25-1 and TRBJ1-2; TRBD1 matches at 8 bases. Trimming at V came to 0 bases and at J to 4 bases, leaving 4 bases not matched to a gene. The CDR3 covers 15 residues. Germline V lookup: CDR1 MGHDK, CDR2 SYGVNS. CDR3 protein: CASSEYQGAGYGYTF. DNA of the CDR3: TGTGCCAGCAGTGAATATCAGGGGGCGGGCTATGGCTACACCTTC.

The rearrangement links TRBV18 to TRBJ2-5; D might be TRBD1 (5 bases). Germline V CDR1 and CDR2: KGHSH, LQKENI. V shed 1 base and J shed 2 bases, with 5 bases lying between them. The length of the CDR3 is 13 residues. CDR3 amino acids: CASSPRTQETQYF. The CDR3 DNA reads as TGTGCCAGCTCACCACGGACACAAGAGACCCAGTACTTC.

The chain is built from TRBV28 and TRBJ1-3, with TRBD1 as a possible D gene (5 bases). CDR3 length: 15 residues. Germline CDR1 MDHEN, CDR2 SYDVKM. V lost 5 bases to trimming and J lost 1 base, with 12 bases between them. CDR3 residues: CASSIQGFSGNTIYF. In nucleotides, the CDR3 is TGTGCCAGCAGTATCCAGGGTTTTTCTGGAAACACCATATATTTT.

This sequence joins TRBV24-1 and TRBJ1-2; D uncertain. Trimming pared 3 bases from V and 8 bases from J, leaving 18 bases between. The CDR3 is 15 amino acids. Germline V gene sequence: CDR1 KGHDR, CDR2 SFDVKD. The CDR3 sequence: CATSDPTVLEGGYTF. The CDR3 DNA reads TGTGCCACCAGTGATCCCACAGTTCTCGAAGGCGGCTACACCTTC.